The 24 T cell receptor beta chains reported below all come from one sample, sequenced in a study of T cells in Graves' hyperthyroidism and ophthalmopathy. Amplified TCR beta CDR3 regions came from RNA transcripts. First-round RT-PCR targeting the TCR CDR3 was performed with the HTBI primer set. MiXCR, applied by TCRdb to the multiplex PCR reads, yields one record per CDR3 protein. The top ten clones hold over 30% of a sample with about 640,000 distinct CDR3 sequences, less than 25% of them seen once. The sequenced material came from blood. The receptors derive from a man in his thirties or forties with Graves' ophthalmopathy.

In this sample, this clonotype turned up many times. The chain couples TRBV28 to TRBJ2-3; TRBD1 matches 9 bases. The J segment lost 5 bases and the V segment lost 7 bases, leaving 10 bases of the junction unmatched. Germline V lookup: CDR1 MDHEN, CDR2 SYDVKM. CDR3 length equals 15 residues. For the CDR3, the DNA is TGTGCCAGCACCTCGCCATGGACAGGGGTAGATACGCAGTATTTT. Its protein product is CASTSPWTGVDTQYF. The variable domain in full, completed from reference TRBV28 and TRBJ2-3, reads DVKVTQSSRYLVKRTGEKVFLECVQDMDHENMFWYRQDPGLGLRLIYFSYDVKMKEKGDIPEGYSVSREKKERFSLILESASTNQTSMYLCASTSPWTGVDTQYFGPGTRLTVL.

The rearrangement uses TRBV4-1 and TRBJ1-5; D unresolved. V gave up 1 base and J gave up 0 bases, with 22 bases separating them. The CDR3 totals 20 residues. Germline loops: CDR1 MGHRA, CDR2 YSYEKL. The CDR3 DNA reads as TGCGCCAGCAGCCAAGTCGTATATTCGGAAGTTGGGTATAGCAATCAGCCCCAGCATTTT. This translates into CASSQVVYSEVGYSNQPQHF.

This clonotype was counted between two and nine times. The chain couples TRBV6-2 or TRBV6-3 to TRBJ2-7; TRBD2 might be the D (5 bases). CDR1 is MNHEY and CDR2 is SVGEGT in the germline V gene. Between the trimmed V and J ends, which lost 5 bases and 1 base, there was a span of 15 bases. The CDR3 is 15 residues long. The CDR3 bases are TGTGCCAGCAGTCCGAGGGTCATACGGTCCTACGAGCAGTACTTC. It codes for CASSPRVIRSYEQYF.

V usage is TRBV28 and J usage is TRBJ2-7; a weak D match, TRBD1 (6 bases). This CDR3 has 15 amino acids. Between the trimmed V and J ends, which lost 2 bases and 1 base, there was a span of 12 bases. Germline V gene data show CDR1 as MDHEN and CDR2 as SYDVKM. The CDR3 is CASSLTGTQSYEQYF. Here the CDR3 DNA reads TGTGCCAGCAGTTTAACCGGGACACAATCCTACGAGCAGTACTTC.

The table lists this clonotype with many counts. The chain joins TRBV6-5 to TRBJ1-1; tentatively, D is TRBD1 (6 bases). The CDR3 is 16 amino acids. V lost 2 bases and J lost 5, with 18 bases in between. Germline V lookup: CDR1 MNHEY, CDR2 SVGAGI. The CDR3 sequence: CASSYLRGGAKTEAFF. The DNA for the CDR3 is TGTGCCAGCAGTTACCTACGGGGGGGCGCAAAAACTGAAGCTTTCTTT.

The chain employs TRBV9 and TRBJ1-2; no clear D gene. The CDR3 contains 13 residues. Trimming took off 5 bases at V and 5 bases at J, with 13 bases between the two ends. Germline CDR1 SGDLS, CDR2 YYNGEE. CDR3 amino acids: CASSPLDGYGYTF. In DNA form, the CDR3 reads TGTGCCAGCAGTCCCTTAGACGGTTATGGCTACACCTTC. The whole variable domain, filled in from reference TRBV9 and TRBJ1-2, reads DSGVTQTPKHLITATGQRVTLRCSPRSGDLSVYWYQQSLDQGLQFLIQYYNGEERAKGNILERFSAQQFPDLHSELNLSSLELGDSALYFCASSPLDGYGYTFGSGTRLTVV.

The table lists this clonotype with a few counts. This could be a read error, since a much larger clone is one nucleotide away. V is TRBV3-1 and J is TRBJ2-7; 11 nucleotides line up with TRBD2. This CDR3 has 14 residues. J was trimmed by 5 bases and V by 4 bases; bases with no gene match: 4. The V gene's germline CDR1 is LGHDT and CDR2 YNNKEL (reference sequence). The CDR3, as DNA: TGTGCCAGCAGCCCGGGACTAGCGGTCCACGAGCAGTACTTC. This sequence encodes CASSPGLAVHEQYF.

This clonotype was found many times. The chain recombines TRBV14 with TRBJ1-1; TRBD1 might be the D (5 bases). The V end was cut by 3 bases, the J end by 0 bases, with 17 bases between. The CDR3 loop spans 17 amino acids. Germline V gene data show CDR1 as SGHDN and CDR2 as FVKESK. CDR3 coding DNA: TGTGCCAGCAGCCATGCCTCCGGGACCTTGATGAACACTGAAGCTTTCTTT. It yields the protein CASSHASGTLMNTEAFF.

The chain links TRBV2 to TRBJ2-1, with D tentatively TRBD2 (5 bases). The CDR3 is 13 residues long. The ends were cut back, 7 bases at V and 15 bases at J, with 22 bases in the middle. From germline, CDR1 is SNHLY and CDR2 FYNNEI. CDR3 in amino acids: CASTFGEAHNPFF. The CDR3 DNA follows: TGTGCCAGCACCTTCGGGGAAGCCCATAATCCGTTCTTC.

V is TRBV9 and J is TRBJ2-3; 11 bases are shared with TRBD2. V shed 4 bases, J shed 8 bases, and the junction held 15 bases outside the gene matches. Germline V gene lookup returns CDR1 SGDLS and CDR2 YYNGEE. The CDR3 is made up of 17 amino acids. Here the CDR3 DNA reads TGTGCCAGCAGCCCCAAATCGGGACTAGCGGCCCCGGTTACGCAGTATTTT. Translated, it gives CASSPKSGLAAPVTQYF.

The CDR3 protein is CASSPPLHGPPGELFF. The CDR3 DNA follows: TGCGCCAGCAGCCCGCCATTACATGGTCCCCCCGGGGAGCTGTTTTTT. The rearrangement links TRBV5-1 to TRBJ2-2; D remains unclear. Germline assignment: CDR1 SGHRS and CDR2 YFSETQ. Between the trimmed V and J ends, which lost 4 bases and 6 bases, there was a span of 19 bases. The CDR3 totals 16 residues.

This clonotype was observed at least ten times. This CDR3 reads CASSPSGTSEAFF. CDR3 DNA: TGTGCCAGCAGCCCATCCGGGACTTCTGAAGCTTTCTTT. J is TRBJ1-1 and V is TRBV13; TRBD1 might be the D (5 bases). Germline V gene lookup returns CDR1 PRHDT and CDR2 FYEKMQ (reference sequence). This CDR3 spans 13 amino acids. Trimming pared 5 bases from V and 6 bases from J, leaving 13 bases between.

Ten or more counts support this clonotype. CDR3 loop: CASSLAGSHGYNEQFF. CDR3 DNA sequence: TGTGCCAGCAGCTTAGCAGGGTCCCACGGCTACAATGAGCAGTTCTTC. The genes are TRBV7-8 and TRBJ2-1; D gene unclear. Germline CDR1 reads SGHVS; CDR2 reads FQNEAQ. This CDR3 comprises 16 residues. V lost 0 bases and J 3 bases, leaving 12 bases between the germline ends.

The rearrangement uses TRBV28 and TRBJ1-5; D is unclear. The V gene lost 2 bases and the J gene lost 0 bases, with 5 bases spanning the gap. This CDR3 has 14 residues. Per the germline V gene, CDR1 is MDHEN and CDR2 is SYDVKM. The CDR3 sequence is CASSLINSNQPQHF. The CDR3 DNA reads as TGTGCCAGCAGTTTAATCAATAGCAATCAGCCCCAGCATTTT.

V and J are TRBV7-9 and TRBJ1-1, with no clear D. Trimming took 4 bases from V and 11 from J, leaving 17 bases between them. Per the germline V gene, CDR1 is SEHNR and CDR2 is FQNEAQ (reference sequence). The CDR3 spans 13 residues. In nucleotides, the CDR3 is TGTGCCAGCAGCTCGCGAGATGGGGAACTGGCTTTCTTT. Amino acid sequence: CASSSRDGELAFF. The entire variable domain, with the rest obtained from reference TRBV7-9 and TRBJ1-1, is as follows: DTGVSQNPRHKITKRGQNVTFRCDPISEHNRLYWYRQTLGQGPEFLTYFQNEAQLEKSRLLSDRFSAERPKGSFSTLEIQRTEQGDSAMYLCASSSRDGELAFFGQGTRLTVV.

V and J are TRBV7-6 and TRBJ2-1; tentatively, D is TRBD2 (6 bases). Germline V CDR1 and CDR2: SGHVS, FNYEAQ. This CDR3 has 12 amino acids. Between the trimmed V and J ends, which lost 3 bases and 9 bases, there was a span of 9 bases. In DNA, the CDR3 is TGTGCCAGCAGCTTTAGCGGCACTGAGCAGTTCTTC. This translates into CASSFSGTEQFF.

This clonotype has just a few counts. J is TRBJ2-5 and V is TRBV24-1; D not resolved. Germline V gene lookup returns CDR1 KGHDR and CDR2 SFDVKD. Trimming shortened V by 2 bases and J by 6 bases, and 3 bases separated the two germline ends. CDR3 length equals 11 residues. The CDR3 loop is CATSDWQTQYF. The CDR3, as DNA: TGTGCCACCAGTGATTGGCAGACCCAGTACTTC.

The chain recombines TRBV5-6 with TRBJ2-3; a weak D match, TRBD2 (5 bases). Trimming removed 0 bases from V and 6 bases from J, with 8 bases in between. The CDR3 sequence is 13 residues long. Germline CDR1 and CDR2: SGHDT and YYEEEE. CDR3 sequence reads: CASSLDAGDTQYF. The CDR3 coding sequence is TGTGCCAGCAGCTTGGACGCGGGTGATACGCAGTATTTT.

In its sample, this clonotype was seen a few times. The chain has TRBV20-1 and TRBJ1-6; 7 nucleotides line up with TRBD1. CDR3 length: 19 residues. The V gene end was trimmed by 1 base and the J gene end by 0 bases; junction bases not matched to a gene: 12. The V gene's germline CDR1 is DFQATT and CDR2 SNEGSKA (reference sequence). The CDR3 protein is CSARGVIQGPSSYNSPLHF. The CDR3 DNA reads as TGCAGTGCTAGAGGGGTAATACAGGGGCCAAGCTCCTATAATTCACCCCTCCACTTT.

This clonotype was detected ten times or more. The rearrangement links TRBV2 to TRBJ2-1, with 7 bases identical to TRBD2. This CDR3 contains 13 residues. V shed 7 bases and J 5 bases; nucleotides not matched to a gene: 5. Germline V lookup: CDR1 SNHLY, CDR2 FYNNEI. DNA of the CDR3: TGTGCCAGCACTTGGCTAGCGGACAATGAGCAGTTCTTC. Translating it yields CASTWLADNEQFF. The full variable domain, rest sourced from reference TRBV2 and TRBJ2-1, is EPEVTQTPSHQVTQMGQEVILRCVPISNHLYFYWYRQILGQKVEFLVSFYNNEISEKSEIFDDQFSVERPDGSNFTLKIRSTKLEDSAMYFCASTWLADNEQFFGPGTRLTVL.

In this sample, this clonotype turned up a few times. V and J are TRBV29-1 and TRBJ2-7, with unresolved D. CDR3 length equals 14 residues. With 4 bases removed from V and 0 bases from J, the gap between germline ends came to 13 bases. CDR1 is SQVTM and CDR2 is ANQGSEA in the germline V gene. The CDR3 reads CSVAASGASYEQYF. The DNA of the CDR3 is TGCAGCGTTGCGGCGTCGGGCGCCTCCTACGAGCAGTACTTC.

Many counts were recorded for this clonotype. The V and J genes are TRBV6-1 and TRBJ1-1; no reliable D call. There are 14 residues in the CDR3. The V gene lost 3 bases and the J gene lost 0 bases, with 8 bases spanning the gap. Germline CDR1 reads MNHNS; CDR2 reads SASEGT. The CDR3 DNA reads TGTGCCAGCAGTGATCGGGGAGTGAACACTGAAGCTTTCTTT. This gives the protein CASSDRGVNTEAFF.

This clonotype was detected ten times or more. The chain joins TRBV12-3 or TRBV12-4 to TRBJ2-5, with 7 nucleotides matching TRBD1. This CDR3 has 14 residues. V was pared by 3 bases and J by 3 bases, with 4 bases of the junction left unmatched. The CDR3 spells CASSFPGTEETQYF. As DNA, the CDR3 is TGTGCCAGCAGTTTTCCCGGGACAGAAGAGACCCAGTACTTC.

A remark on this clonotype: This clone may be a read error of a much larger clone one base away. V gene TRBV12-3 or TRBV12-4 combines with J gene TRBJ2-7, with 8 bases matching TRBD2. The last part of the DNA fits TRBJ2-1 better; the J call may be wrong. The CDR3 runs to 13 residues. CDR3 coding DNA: TGTGCCAGCCGTCGGGAGGGCCTCCACGAGCAGTTCTTC. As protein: CASRREGLHEQFF.